This TCR beta chain was captured by sequencing in a study of T-cell memory formation after mild COVID-19. Study results and limitations: Still unconfirmed is whether the second-wave clones peaking on day 37 recognized SARS-CoV-2.

This CDR3 comprises 13 residues. The germline CDR1 and CDR2 sequences are MNHNS and SASEGT. The ends were cut back, 2 bases at V and 5 bases at J, with 9 bases in the middle. Amplification by 5'RACE using constant-segment primers produced TCR alpha and TCR beta cDNA libraries that carried sample barcodes and UMIs. One entry per CDR3 protein results from TCRdb running MiXCR on the 5' RACE reads. The sample has under 300,000 distinct CDR3 sequences, roughly 8.2% seen once. With regard to this clonotype: What it binds is not known.

Sequencing was performed on PBMCs or a T cell subset sorted from them (not recorded which). The receptor was derived from a young man who had mild COVID-19 (a few samples of this study predate the infection). Cell type and time point are not known. The chain employs TRBV6-1 and TRBJ1-1, with D perhaps matching TRBD1 (6 bases). The CDR3 DNA is TGTGCCAGCAGTGAAACAGGGAAGACTGAAGCTTTCTTT. This codes for CASSETGKTEAFF.